This TCR beta chain was sequenced for a study of T cell responses to AZD1222 COVID-19 vaccine. General observations from the study: Possibly, clonal diversity was underestimated; donors were largely white British and included more females. There were vaccine-associated CD4 TCRs across spike, dominant at 160-218 and 743-854.

The assay was immunoSEQ multiplex PCR, and TCRdb's table has in-frame clones only and misses some. The sample contains 150,000 to 200,000 clones, more than 80% of which appear only once. The junction had 8 bases not matched to a gene; V was cut back by 5 bases and J by 3 bases. Germline CDR1 MDHEN, CDR2 SYDVKM. The CDR3 loop spans 15 amino acids. Comments on this clone: As yet, its antigen is unknown.

This receptor was obtained from an adult who received the MenACWY meningococcal vaccine as a control. The rearrangement links TRBV28 to TRBJ2-7, with 9 bases matching TRBD1. Sequencing used peripheral blood, obtained 28 days after the second dose of the MenACWY control vaccine. The CDR3 DNA is TGTGCCAGCAGTCTCCGGGACAGGGTGATCTACGAGCAGTACTTC. Protein sequence: CASSLRDRVIYEQYF.